This T cell receptor (beta chain) came from a study of blood T cell repertoires in COVID-19. At the level of the study: PBMCs, B-cell-depleted T cells, or T cells were the source of the cDNA or gDNA that made up the material.

The assay was immunoSEQ multiplex PCR, and TCRdb's table has in-frame clones only and misses some. The sample yields around 230,000 clones, 85% to 90% seen once. Trimming took 6 bases from V and 7 from J; bases not matched to a gene: 13. CDR3 length: 15 residues. Germline-derived CDR1 and CDR2 are SNHLY and FYNNEI. V gene TRBV2 combines with J gene TRBJ2-7, with 9 bases matching TRBD2. This receptor was taken from a man aged 50-59 years with COVID-19, enrolled during active disease. The specimen was peripheral blood. The DNA for the CDR3 is TGTGCCAGCAGCAGCGTCCCGGGACTAGCTGGGGAGCAGTACTTC. It codes for CASSSVPGLAGEQYF.